This is a list of T cell receptor beta chains from one sample in a study of tumor-infiltrating lymphocytes in localized non-small cell lung cancer. Profiling relied on immunoSEQ multiplex PCR, and the TCRdb table lists in-frame clones only, not all of them. The data contain about 15,000 clones, 69% of them singletons. The sample taken for sequencing was lung tumor tissue. The receptors shown here come from a human donor with non-small cell lung cancer. CDR3s include the opening cysteine and the closing phenylalanine or tryptophan. The D gene is left open where the match is weak. Clone size appears in some rows only: once, few, many, or a class for an expanded clone.

j_call | d_call | v_call | cdr3_length | clone_size | cdr3_aa | cdr3_nt
TRBJ2-3 | TRBD1 | TRBV27 | 16 | - | CASSGQGAHRTDTQYF | TGTGCCAGCAGTGGACAGGGGGCGCATAGGACAGATACGCAGTATTTT
TRBJ2-1 | TRBD2 | TRBV7-2 | 11 | - | CASSQAGGQFF | TGTGCCAGCAGCCAGGCGGGGGGGCAGTTCTTC
TRBJ1-5 | - | TRBV29-1 | 13 | few | CSVGDNPNQPQHF | TGCAGCGTTGGGGACAACCCCAATCAGCCCCAGCATTTT
TRBJ2-1 | TRBD1 | TRBV7-3 | 15 | - | CASSYDRAPYNEQFF | TGTGCCAGCAGCTATGACAGGGCACCCTACAATGAGCAGTTCTTC
TRBJ2-2 | - | TRBV5-1 | 16 | - | CASRSQGVADTGELFF | TGCGCCAGCAGAAGTCAGGGGGTAGCGGACACCGGGGAGCTGTTTTTT
TRBJ2-7 | - | TRBV2 | 12 | - | CASSTMGNEQYF | TGTGCCAGCAGTACTATGGGTAACGAGCAGTACTTC
TRBJ2-7 | - | TRBV5-8 | 15 | - | CASSLGGGRSYEQYF | TGTGCCAGCAGCTTGGGGGGGGGCAGGTCCTACGAGCAGTACTTC
TRBJ2-5 | - | TRBV6-5 | 13 | - | CASSYGQTGTQYF | TGTGCCAGCAGTTACGGCCAGACAGGGACCCAGTACTTC
TRBJ2-7 | TRBD2 | TRBV2 | 13 | - | CASTGTSANEQYF | TGTGCCAGTACCGGGACTAGCGCCAACGAGCAGTACTTC
TRBJ2-5 | TRBD2 | TRBV10-1 | 16 | - | CASRLAGAGAGETQYF | TGCGCCAGCAGATTAGCGGGAGCCGGAGCGGGGGAGACCCAGTACTTC
TRBJ2-2 | TRBD1 | TRBV6-6 | 15 | - | CASSYSTGGTGELFF | TGTGCCAGCAGTTACTCGACAGGGGGCACCGGGGAGCTGTTTTTT
TRBJ2-7 | - | TRBV28 | 12 | - | CASSLIGYEQYF | TGTGCCAGCAGTTTGATCGGCTACGAGCAGTACTTC
TRBJ2-7 | - | TRBV7-8 | 13 | - | CASSPRTTYEQYF | TGTGCCAGCAGCCCCCGTACGACCTACGAGCAGTACTTC
TRBJ2-5 | - | TRBV11-1 | 14 | - | CASRRPGTEETQYF | TGTGCCAGCCGGCGACCCGGGACTGAAGAGACCCAGTACTTC
TRBJ2-7 | TRBD2 | TRBV2 | 14 | - | CASSERGRVYEQYF | TGTGCCAGCAGTGAACGCGGGAGGGTCTACGAGCAGTACTTC